Below, one TCR beta chain is given with its context. The V end was cut by 8 bases, the J end by 0 bases, with 23 bases between. CDR1 and CDR2 (germline): SGHAT, FQNNGV. The CDR3 is 18 residues long. The source of the sample is a study of T cell responses to AZD1222 COVID-19 vaccine. The method was immunoSEQ multiplex PCR; TCRdb's version includes in-frame clones alone and lacks a portion of them. Of some 100,000 clones listed, over 75% were seen once; the top ten hold 4% to 5.5%. The sequence came from an adult who received the AZD1222 COVID-19 vaccine. The sample consisted of peripheral blood, taken 28 days after the second AZD1222 dose. The V and J genes are TRBV11-2 and TRBJ1-3; tentative D call: TRBD1 (6 bases). This CDR3 reads CASYNTRGSLLSGNTIYF. The DNA for the CDR3 is TGTGCCAGCTACAACACCAGGGGATCCCTCCTCTCTGGAAACACCATATATTTT.